These 2 T cell receptor beta chains were all obtained from the same sample, sequenced in a study of T-cell reconstitution after alpha-beta-depleted transplantation in children (dated by TCRdb to the mid-2010s). The library was generated by PCR. Sequencing instrument: Illumina HiSeq 2500. Molecular barcoding was employed in the preparation of TCR libraries, with unique molecular identifiers being used to normalize TCRbeta repertoire quantification. TCRdb itself trimmed the public reads at Q25 with fastp, ran MiXCR and retained productive beta chains. Records with the same CDR3 protein are collapsed into one entry carrying the most frequent genes and DNA. In all, the sample holds just over 950,000 distinct CDR3 sequences, and about 29% of those were seen once. The ten largest clonotypes hold roughly 27% of the sample. The sample's treatment or condition, from its label and the paper: allogeneic hematopoietic cell transplantation with graft depleted of TCRalphabeta T cells and CD19 B cells.

The sequencing here drew on PBMCs, mostly from graft donor cells, taken 360 days after TCRalphabeta/CD19-depleted stem cell transplant. The receptor set was obtained from a boy in the first two years of life who had a stem cell transplant for SCID, so the T cells may come from the graft donor.

There are a few counts of this clonotype. The gene calls are TRBV18 and TRBJ2-4; 10 nucleotides align to TRBD1. The CDR3 totals 16 residues. Trimming removed 5 bases from V and 1 base from J; junction bases left unmatched: 5. Germline CDR1 and CDR2: KGHSH and LQKENI. The CDR3 region is CASSAGQGLAKNIQYF. Here the CDR3 DNA reads TGTGCCAGCTCAGCGGGACAGGGGCTCGCCAAAAACATTCAGTACTTC.

The table lists this clonotype with a few counts. V gene TRBV12-3 or TRBV12-4 combines with J gene TRBJ2-7; possibly TRBD2 for D (6 bases). V lost 10 bases and J 3 bases, leaving 16 bases between the germline ends. The CDR3 is 13 residues long. The DNA for the CDR3 is TGTGCCACCGCCCTCCGGGGGAGCTACGAGCAGTACTTC. Its translation: CATALRGSYEQYF.